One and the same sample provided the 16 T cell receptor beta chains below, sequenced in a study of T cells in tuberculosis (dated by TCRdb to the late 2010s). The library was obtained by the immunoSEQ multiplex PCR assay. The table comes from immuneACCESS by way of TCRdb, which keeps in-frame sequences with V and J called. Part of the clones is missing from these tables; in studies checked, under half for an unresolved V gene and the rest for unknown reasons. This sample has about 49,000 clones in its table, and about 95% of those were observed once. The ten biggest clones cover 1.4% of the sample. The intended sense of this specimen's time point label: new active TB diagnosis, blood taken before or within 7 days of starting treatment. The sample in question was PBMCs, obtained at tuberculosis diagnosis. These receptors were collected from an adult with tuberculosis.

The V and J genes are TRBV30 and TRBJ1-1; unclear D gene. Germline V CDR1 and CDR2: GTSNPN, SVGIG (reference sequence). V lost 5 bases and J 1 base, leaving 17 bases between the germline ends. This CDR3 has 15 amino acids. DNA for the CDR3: TGTGCCTGGGCTCCCTTACAGAGATGGAACACTGAAGCTTTCTTT. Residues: CAWAPLQRWNTEAFF.

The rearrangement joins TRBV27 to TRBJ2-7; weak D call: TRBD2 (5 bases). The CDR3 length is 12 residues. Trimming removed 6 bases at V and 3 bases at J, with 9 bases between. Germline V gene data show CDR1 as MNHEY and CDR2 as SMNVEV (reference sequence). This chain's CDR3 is CASRTGSYEQYF. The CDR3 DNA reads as TGTGCCAGCAGAACGGGGAGCTACGAGCAGTACTTC.

CDR3 DNA: TGCGCCAGCAGCCTAGGGACAGGGCCGAACACCGGGGAGCTGTTTTTT. This gives the protein CASSLGTGPNTGELFF. V and J are TRBV5-1 and TRBJ2-2, with TRBD1 identical over 9 bases. This CDR3 region has 16 residues. The V gene end was trimmed by 4 bases and the J gene end by 0 bases; junction bases not matched to a gene: 4. Germline CDR1 and CDR2: SGHRS and YFSETQ.

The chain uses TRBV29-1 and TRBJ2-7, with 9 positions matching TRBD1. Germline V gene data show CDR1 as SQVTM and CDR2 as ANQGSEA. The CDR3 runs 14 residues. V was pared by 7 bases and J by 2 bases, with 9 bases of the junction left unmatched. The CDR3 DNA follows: TGCAGCGCTACCGGGACAGGGCAGGCCTACGAGCAGTACTTC. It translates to CSATGTGQAYEQYF.

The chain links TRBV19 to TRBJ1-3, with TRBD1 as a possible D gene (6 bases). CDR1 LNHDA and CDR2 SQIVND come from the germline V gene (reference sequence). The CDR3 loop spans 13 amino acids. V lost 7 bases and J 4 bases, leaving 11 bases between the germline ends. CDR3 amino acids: CASTPGTGNTIYF. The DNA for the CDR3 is TGTGCCAGTACACCGGGGACAGGAAACACCATATATTTT.

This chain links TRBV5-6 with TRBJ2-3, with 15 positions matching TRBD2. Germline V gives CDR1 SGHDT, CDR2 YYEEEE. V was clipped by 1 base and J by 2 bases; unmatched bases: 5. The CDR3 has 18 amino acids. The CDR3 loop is CASSLLRTSGRVTDTQYF. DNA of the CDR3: TGTGCCAGCAGCTTGCTACGGACTAGCGGGAGGGTCACAGATACGCAGTATTTT. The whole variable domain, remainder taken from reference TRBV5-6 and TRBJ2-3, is DAGVTQSPTHLIKTRGQQVTLRCSPKSGHDTVSWYQQALGQGPQFIFQYYEEEERQRGNFPDRFSGHQFPNYSSELNVNALLLGDSALYLCASSLLRTSGRVTDTQYFGPGTRLTVL.

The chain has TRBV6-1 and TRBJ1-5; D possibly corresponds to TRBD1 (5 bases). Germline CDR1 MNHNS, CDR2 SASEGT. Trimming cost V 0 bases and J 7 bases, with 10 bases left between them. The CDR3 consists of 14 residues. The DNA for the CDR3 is TGTGCCAGCAGTGAAGCCCTCAGGGCCCAGCCCCAGCATTTT. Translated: CASSEALRAQPQHF.

The CDR3 loop is CASSQDLGGSSGYTF. CDR3 DNA: TGTGCCAGCAGCCAAGATCTGGGGGGGAGTTCTGGCTACACCTTC. J is TRBJ1-2 and V is TRBV14, with D possibly matching TRBD1 (5 bases). This CDR3 region has 15 residues. Germline loops: CDR1 SGHDN, CDR2 FVKESK. V was shortened by 0 bases and J by 7 bases, with 15 bases between the two germline ends.

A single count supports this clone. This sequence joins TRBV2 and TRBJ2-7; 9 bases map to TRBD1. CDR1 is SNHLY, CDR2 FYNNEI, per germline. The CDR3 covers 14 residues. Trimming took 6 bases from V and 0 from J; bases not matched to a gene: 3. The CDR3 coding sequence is TGTGCCAGCAGCACGGGACAGGGCTCCTACGAGCAGTACTTC. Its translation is CASSTGQGSYEQYF.

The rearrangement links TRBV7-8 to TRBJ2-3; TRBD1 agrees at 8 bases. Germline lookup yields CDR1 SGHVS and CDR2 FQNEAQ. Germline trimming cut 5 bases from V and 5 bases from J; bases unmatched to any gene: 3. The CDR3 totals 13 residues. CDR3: CASSPDRGDTQYF. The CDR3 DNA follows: TGTGCCAGCAGCCCCGACAGGGGAGATACGCAGTATTTT.

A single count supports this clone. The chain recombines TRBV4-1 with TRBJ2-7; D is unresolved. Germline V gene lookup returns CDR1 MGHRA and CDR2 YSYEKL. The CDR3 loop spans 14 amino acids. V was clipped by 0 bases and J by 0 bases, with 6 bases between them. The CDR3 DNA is TGCGCCAGCAGCCAAGATGAGGCCTCCTACGAGCAGTACTTC. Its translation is CASSQDEASYEQYF.

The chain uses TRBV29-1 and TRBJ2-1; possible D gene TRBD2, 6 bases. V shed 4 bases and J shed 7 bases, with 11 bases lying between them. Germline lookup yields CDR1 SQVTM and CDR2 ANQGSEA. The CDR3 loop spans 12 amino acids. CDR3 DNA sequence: TGCAGCGTTGGCCTTAGCGGAAATGAGCAGTTCTTC. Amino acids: CSVGLSGNEQFF.

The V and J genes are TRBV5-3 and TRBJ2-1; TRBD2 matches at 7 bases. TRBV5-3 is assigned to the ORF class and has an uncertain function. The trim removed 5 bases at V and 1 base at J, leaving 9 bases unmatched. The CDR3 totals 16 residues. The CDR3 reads CARRWAGDLSYNEQFF. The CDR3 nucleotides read TGTGCCAGAAGGTGGGCGGGAGACCTATCCTACAATGAGCAGTTCTTC.

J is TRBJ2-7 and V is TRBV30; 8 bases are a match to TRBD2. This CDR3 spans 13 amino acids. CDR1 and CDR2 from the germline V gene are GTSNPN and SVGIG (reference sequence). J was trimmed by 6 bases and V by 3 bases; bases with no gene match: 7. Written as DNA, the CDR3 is TGTGCCTGGAGGAAGCGGGAGAGGCGCGAGCAGTACTTC. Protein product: CAWRKRERREQYF.

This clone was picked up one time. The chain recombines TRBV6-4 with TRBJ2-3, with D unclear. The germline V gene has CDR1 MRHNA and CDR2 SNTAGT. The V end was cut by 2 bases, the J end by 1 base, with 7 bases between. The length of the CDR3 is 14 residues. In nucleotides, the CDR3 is TGTGCCAGCAGTGACGTGTCCGGCACAGATACGCAGTATTTT. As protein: CASSDVSGTDTQYF.

In nucleotides, the CDR3 is TGCGCCAGCAGCTCTAGCGGGAGTACCTACGAGCAGTACTTC. The encoded protein is CASSSSGSTYEQYF. The chain employs TRBV5-1 and TRBJ2-7; the match to TRBD2 covers 10 bases. The CDR3 totals 14 residues. The germline gives CDR1 SGHRS, CDR2 YFSETQ. With V trimmed by 3 bases and J by 2 bases, 2 bases remained unmatched. The full variable domain, completed using reference TRBV5-1 and TRBJ2-7, is KAGVTQTPRYLIKTRGQQVTLSCSPISGHRSVSWYQQTPGQGLQFLFEYFSETQRNKGNFPGRFSGRQFSNSRSEMNVSTLELGDSALYLCASSSSGSTYEQYFGPGTRLTVT.